This entry lists 18 T cell receptor beta chains sequenced from one sample in a study of cytomegalovirus exposure and HLA in healthy donors (dated by TCRdb to about 2017). Libraries were built with the immunoSEQ multiplex PCR assay. TCRdb took over this immuneACCESS table, retaining in-frame rearrangements with V and J assigned. Such tables are incomplete; in checked studies, under half of the missing clones stem from an unresolved V gene, and the remainder is unexplained. The sample records about 140,000 clones, 70% to 90% of which are singletons. The ten largest clones take up around 8% of the sample. Sequencing was carried out using PBMCs. These receptors all come from a woman aged 18-29 years in good health and CMV-seropositive.

The chain uses TRBV6-1 and TRBJ2-7, with D hard to call. Per the germline V gene, CDR1 is MNHNS and CDR2 is SASEGT. The CDR3 loop spans 12 amino acids. Trimming shortened V by 3 bases and J by 3 bases, and 6 bases separated the two germline ends. The CDR3 region is CASSDRFYEQYF. DNA of the CDR3: TGTGCCAGCAGTGACAGATTCTACGAGCAGTACTTC.

The chain combines TRBV20-1 with TRBJ2-1; D gene unclear. The CDR3 totals 11 residues. CDR1 DFQATT and CDR2 SNEGSKA come from the germline V gene (reference sequence). Here the CDR3 reads CSQLRRNEQFF. CDR3 coding DNA: TGCAGCCAACTACGCCGAAATGAGCAGTTCTTC.

This clone was observed a few times. The V and J genes are TRBV6-6 and TRBJ1-2; the D gene is possibly TRBD1 (6 bases). Trimming removed 8 bases from V and 7 bases from J, with 17 bases in between. The V gene's germline CDR1 is MNHNY and CDR2 SVGAGI (reference sequence). This CDR3 spans 13 amino acids. The CDR3 DNA reads as TGTGCCAGCGAACAGGGAACTCGTCTTGGCTACACCTTC. Protein product: CASEQGTRLGYTF.

This clone was recorded once. The chain links TRBV6-1 to TRBJ2-7; D unresolved. Trimming took off 4 bases at V and 3 bases at J, with 19 bases between the two ends. Germline CDR1 reads MNHNS; CDR2 reads SASEGT. The CDR3 contains 16 residues. The CDR3 sequence: CASSASRARSGYEQYF. In DNA, the CDR3 is TGTGCCAGCAGTGCTAGTCGCGCTAGGTCGGGCTACGAGCAGTACTTC.

This clone was seen a single time. The rearrangement uses TRBV27 and TRBJ2-3; 7 nucleotides align to TRBD1. Looked up from germline, CDR1 is MNHEY and CDR2 is SMNVEV (reference sequence). Trimming removed 3 bases from V and 4 bases from J; junction bases left unmatched: 13. This CDR3 contains 17 residues. In nucleotides, the CDR3 is TGTGCCAGCAGTTTTAGGGGGTACAGGGGAAGGGCAGATACGCAGTATTTT. This gives the protein CASSFRGYRGRADTQYF.

J is TRBJ2-2 and V is TRBV27; possible D gene TRBD2, 7 bases. Trimming left V 9 bases short and J 6 bases short, with 17 bases between. CDR1 and CDR2 (germline): MNHEY, SMNVEV (reference sequence). The CDR3 is 14 amino acids. CDR3 DNA sequence: TGTGCCAGTAGAGGGGGGGCATGGTCCGGGGAGCTGTTTTTT. Its translation: CASRGGAWSGELFF.

The chain is built from TRBV7-2 and TRBJ2-5; 9 bases match TRBD2. Per germline, CDR1 SGHTA and CDR2 FQGNSA. This CDR3 contains 15 residues. The V gene end was trimmed by 2 bases and the J gene end by 4 bases; junction bases not matched to a gene: 5. CDR3 nucleotides: TGTGCCAGCAGCTTACACTTTAGCGGGGGAGAGACCCAGTACTTC. Its protein product is CASSLHFSGGETQYF.

The rearrangement uses TRBV2 and TRBJ1-6; D perhaps matches TRBD1 (6 bases). Germline values: CDR1 SNHLY, CDR2 FYNNEI. V was clipped by 6 bases and J by 7 bases, with 10 bases between them. The CDR3 spans 13 residues. CDR3 nucleotides: TGTGCCAGCAGCGACCAGGGGAATTCACCCCTCCACTTT. Its protein product is CASSDQGNSPLHF.

The V call is TRBV27, the J call TRBJ1-5; TRBD1 aligns across 7 bases. V lost 6 bases to trimming and J lost 6 bases; unmatched junction nucleotides: 11. Germline V lookup: CDR1 MNHEY, CDR2 SMNVEV (reference sequence). The CDR3 totals 15 residues. This CDR3 reads CASSPGQGGFQPQHF. The CDR3, as DNA: TGTGCCAGCAGCCCTGGTCAGGGGGGTTTTCAGCCCCAGCATTTT.

This chain connects TRBV5-1 to TRBJ2-7; 7 nucleotides align to TRBD2. This CDR3 has 13 amino acids. The germline gives CDR1 SGHRS, CDR2 YFSETQ. The V gene end was trimmed by 5 bases and the J gene end by 2 bases; junction bases not matched to a gene: 4. CDR3 bases: TGCGCCAGCAGGTCCGGACTAGCCTACGAGCAGTACTTC. Its protein product is CASRSGLAYEQYF.

The chain employs TRBV2 and TRBJ2-2, with D perhaps matching TRBD2 (6 bases). The CDR3 loop spans 15 amino acids. Germline loops: CDR1 SNHLY, CDR2 FYNNEI. Deletions cut 5 bases from V and 2 bases from J, with 12 bases between. The CDR3 sequence: CASSWDFVNTGELFF. In DNA, the CDR3 is TGTGCCAGCAGTTGGGACTTTGTAAACACCGGGGAGCTGTTTTTT.

The chain recombines TRBV7-2 with TRBJ2-7, with 10 bases aligning to TRBD1. J gave up 3 bases and V 5 bases, and 10 bases lay outside the gene matches. CDR3 length: 16 residues. The V gene's germline CDR1 is SGHTA and CDR2 FQGNSA. CDR3 in amino acids: CASSPATGGVGYEQYF. The CDR3 DNA follows: TGTGCCAGCAGCCCCGCGACAGGGGGCGTTGGCTACGAGCAGTACTTC.

V is TRBV6-4 and J is TRBJ2-3, with D perhaps TRBD2 (6 bases). CDR3 length: 15 amino acids. The V and J ends lost 7 bases and 6 bases respectively, with 20 bases between them. In germline, CDR1 is MRHNA, CDR2 SNTAGT. As DNA, the CDR3 is TGTGCCAGCAAAATGAGCGGGCTAGCGTACGATACGCAGTATTTT. This encodes CASKMSGLAYDTQYF.

The chain uses TRBV28 and TRBJ2-2; 8 bases align to TRBD2. Germline CDR1 and CDR2: MDHEN and SYDVKM. This CDR3 has 17 residues. V trimming: 5 bases; J trimming: 7 bases; junction bases outside the gene matches: 15. CDR3 amino acids: CASSPLLAGGMVGELFF. In DNA form, the CDR3 reads TGTGCCAGCAGTCCCTTACTGGCGGGAGGTATGGTCGGGGAGCTGTTTTTT.

This sequence joins TRBV28 and TRBJ2-5, with TRBD2 identical over 9 bases. With V trimmed by 4 bases and J by 7 bases, 10 bases remained unmatched. The CDR3 length is 15 residues. Germline V gene sequence: CDR1 MDHEN, CDR2 SYDVKM. This CDR3 is CASSSRLAVFRTQYF. For the CDR3, the DNA is TGTGCCAGCAGTTCCCGACTAGCGGTCTTCCGGACCCAGTACTTC.

The genes are TRBV1 and TRBJ2-4; TRBD2 is the table's D call and was not checked against the DNA. TRBV1 is assigned pseudogene status. This CDR3 has 19 amino acids. The CDR3 bases are TGCACCAGCAGCCAAGATTCTGCTATCGGGACTAGTGAGAAAAACATTCAGTACTTC. It encodes CTSSQDSAIGTSEKNIQYF.

The chain combines TRBV4-3 with TRBJ2-7; 9 nucleotides match TRBD1. CDR3 size: 16 residues. CDR1 LGHNA and CDR2 YSLEER come from the germline V gene. Germline trimming cut 0 bases from V and 5 bases from J; bases unmatched to any gene: 8. This CDR3 reads CASSQDLGTGYDEQYF. The CDR3 coding sequence is TGCGCCAGCAGCCAAGATCTCGGGACAGGGTACGACGAGCAGTACTTC.

The V call is TRBV28, the J call TRBJ2-7; D not certain. Trimming removed 5 bases at V and 0 bases at J, with 5 bases between. CDR3 size: 12 residues. CDR1 is MDHEN and CDR2 is SYDVKM in the germline V gene. The chain's CDR3 is CASSVLSYEQYF. The CDR3 nucleotides are TGTGCCAGCAGTGTCCTCTCCTACGAGCAGTACTTC.